The 15 T cell receptor beta chains below were found in one sample sequenced in a study of T cell changes during pregnancy in multiple sclerosis. Clones were read by immunoSEQ multiplex PCR, and TCRdb kept only the in-frame ones, dropping some. The sample consists of tens of thousands of clones, roughly 92% of them appearing once. This specimen was CD8+ T cells from peripheral blood mononuclear cells, taken in the third trimester of pregnancy. All receptors come from a female donor in good health, enrolled as a control in a pregnancy study.

The gene calls are TRBV2 and TRBJ2-7; no reliable D call. The CDR3 covers 12 residues. V lost 6 bases, J lost 3 bases, and 9 bases lay in between. Germline V gene sequence: CDR1 SNHLY, CDR2 FYNNEI. CDR3 region: CASRPPGYEQYF. CDR3 DNA: TGTGCCAGCAGGCCCCCCGGCTACGAGCAGTACTTC.

This rearrangement joins TRBV5-1 to TRBJ1-2; D might be TRBD1 (5 bases). Germline loops: CDR1 SGHRS, CDR2 YFSETQ. This CDR3 has 15 residues. V was shortened by 0 bases and J by 5 bases, with 14 bases between the two germline ends. This chain's CDR3 is CASSLEFGGGYGYTF. CDR3 DNA sequence: TGCGCCAGCAGCTTGGAGTTCGGCGGGGGATATGGCTACACCTTC.

A remark on this clone: This sample includes further DNA sequences coding for the same CDR3. The chain combines TRBV7-9 with TRBJ1-1; D unclear. V was clipped by 1 base and J by 1 base, with 4 bases between them. Germline values: CDR1 SEHNR, CDR2 FQNEAQ (reference sequence). This CDR3 has 13 amino acids. CDR3 sequence (DNA): TGTGCCAGCAGCTTAGGTCAGAACACTGAAGCTTTCTTT. Protein: CASSLGQNTEAFF.

This chain joins TRBV7-2 and TRBJ1-5; a weak D match, TRBD1 (6 bases). Germline CDR1 is SGHTA and CDR2 is FQGNSA. The CDR3 covers 14 residues. Between the trimmed V and J ends, which lost 4 bases and 2 bases, there was a span of 9 bases. The CDR3 nucleotides read TGTGCCAGCAGCTCGGACAGAGGCAATCAGCCCCAGCATTTT. This codes for CASSSDRGNQPQHF.

CDR3 in DNA: TGCGCCAGCAGCCAAGATAAGCAGGGGGATAATGAAAAACTGTTTTTT. Its translation is CASSQDKQGDNEKLFF. The chain links TRBV4-3 to TRBJ1-4; TRBD1 matches 7 bases. This CDR3 is built from 16 residues. Looked up from germline, CDR1 is LGHNA and CDR2 is YSLEER. The ends lost 0 bases at V and 4 bases at J; junction bases unmatched: 5.

The chain is built from TRBV4-1 and TRBJ1-2, with D uncertain. The CDR3 sequence is 17 residues long. CDR1 and CDR2 (germline): MGHRA, YSYEKL. V shed 0 bases and J shed 4 bases, with 18 bases lying between them. CDR3 protein: CASSQDIGEWRGYGYTF. DNA for the CDR3: TGCGCCAGCAGCCAAGATATTGGGGAGTGGCGCGGCTATGGCTACACCTTC.

This clone was seen a single time. This chain uses TRBV5-6 with TRBJ2-6; 8 nucleotides line up with TRBD1. The CDR3 contains 19 residues. CDR1 is SGHDT and CDR2 is YYEEEE in the germline V gene. The V segment lost 0 bases and the J segment 0 bases; nucleotides outside the gene matches: 8. CDR3 bases: TGTGCCAGCAGCTTGGGGCAGGGGGCTTACATCTCTGGGGCCAACGTCCTGACTTTC. It is translated as CASSLGQGAYISGANVLTF.

CDR3 amino acids: CAWSPGQGYEQYF. CDR3 DNA sequence: TGTGCCTGGAGCCCCGGACAGGGCTACGAGCAGTACTTC. The genes are TRBV30 and TRBJ2-7, with 8 positions matching TRBD1. The CDR3 spans 13 residues. The V gene end was trimmed by 3 bases and the J gene end by 3 bases; junction bases not matched to a gene: 4. CDR1 and CDR2 from the germline V gene are GTSNPN and SVGIG (reference sequence).

This chain connects TRBV6-5 to TRBJ1-4, with TRBD1 as a possible D gene (6 bases). Trimming left V 5 bases short and J 2 bases short, with 12 bases between. Germline V gene sequence: CDR1 MNHEY, CDR2 SVGAGI. This CDR3 is built from 15 residues. Here the CDR3 DNA reads TGTGCCAGCAGTCAATACAGGGTGACTAATGAAAAACTGTTTTTT. This encodes CASSQYRVTNEKLFF.

The gene calls are TRBV7-8 and TRBJ1-5, with 8 bases matching TRBD1. This CDR3 is 14 amino acids long. CDR1 is SGHVS and CDR2 is FQNEAQ in the germline V gene. V dropped 5 bases and J dropped 7; count of bases not matched to a gene: 7. The CDR3 here is CASSATGDWQPQHF. CDR3 bases: TGTGCCAGCAGCGCGACAGGGGATTGGCAGCCCCAGCATTTT. Based on the CDR3 plus reference TRBV7-8 and TRBJ1-5, the full variable domain is GAGVSQSPRYKVAKRGQDVALRCDPISGHVSLFWYQQALGQGPEFLTYFQNEAQLDKSGLPSDRFFAERPEGSVSTLKIQRTQQEDSAVYLCASSATGDWQPQHFGDGTRLSIL.

For the CDR3, the DNA is TGTGCCAGCAGCTTGATGACTAGCGGGGGAACCTACGAGCAGTACTTC. Translation gives CASSLMTSGGTYEQYF. The chain combines TRBV5-4 with TRBJ2-7, with 12 bases aligning to TRBD2. The J segment lost 2 bases and the V segment lost 1 base, leaving 4 bases of the junction unmatched. Germline loops: CDR1 SGHNT, CDR2 YYREEE (reference sequence). The length of the CDR3 is 16 residues.

The V and J genes are TRBV13 and TRBJ2-5; TRBD2 matches 9 bases. The germline gives CDR1 PRHDT, CDR2 FYEKMQ (reference sequence). This CDR3 region has 16 residues. Trimming at V came to 5 bases and at J to 1 base, leaving 8 bases not matched to a gene. The DNA for the CDR3 is TGTGCCAGCAGCCTTCTGACTAGCGGAACCCAAGAGACCCAGTACTTC. This translates into CASSLLTSGTQETQYF.

V is TRBV2 and J is TRBJ2-7; D gene unclear. In germline, CDR1 is SNHLY, CDR2 FYNNEI. This CDR3 is built from 13 residues. V dropped 8 bases and J dropped 9 bases, with 20 bases sitting between them. CDR3 sequence (DNA): TGTGCCAGCCATGAGATGACTGGTTTGGGGCAGTACTTC. As protein: CASHEMTGLGQYF.

This clone showed up just once. The chain links TRBV9 to TRBJ1-6; 10 nucleotides line up with TRBD1. J gave up 7 bases and V 4 bases, and 8 bases lay outside the gene matches. The CDR3 covers 16 residues. Germline assignment: CDR1 SGDLS and CDR2 YYNGEE. CDR3 DNA sequence: TGTGCCAGCAGCATTCGGGACAGGGGAACGAATTCACCCCTCCACTTT. This encodes CASSIRDRGTNSPLHF.

The chain recombines TRBV19 with TRBJ1-2; 7 bases match TRBD1. Germline CDR1 LNHDA, CDR2 SQIVND (reference sequence). V lost 5 bases, J lost 2 bases, and 2 bases stayed unmatched. The CDR3 totals 13 residues. CDR3 region: CASSQGQNYGYTF. The CDR3, as DNA: TGTGCCAGTAGTCAGGGACAGAACTATGGCTACACCTTC.